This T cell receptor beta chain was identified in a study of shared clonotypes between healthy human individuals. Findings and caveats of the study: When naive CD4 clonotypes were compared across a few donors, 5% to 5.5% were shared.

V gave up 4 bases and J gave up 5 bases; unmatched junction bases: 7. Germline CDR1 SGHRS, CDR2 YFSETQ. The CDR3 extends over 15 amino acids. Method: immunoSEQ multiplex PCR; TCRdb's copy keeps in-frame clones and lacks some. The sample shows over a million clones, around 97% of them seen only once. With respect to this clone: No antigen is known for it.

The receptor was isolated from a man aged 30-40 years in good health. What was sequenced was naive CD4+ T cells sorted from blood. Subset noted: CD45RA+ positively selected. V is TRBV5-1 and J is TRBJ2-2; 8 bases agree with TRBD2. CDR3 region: CASSDSGIETGELFF. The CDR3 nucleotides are TGCGCCAGCAGCGATAGCGGGATAGAGACCGGGGAGCTGTTTTTT.